This T cell receptor beta chain was identified during a study of human T cells and chemical hapten exposure. Study-level information: Patch tests put 0.01% DPC on the upper back, read at 6 days. Study-wide findings and caveats: There was no change with DPC sensitization in TCRs above 1 in 1000 frequency.

Note on this clonotype: What it recognizes is unknown.

Germline V gives CDR1 SGHAT, CDR2 FQNNGV. The CDR3 totals 14 residues. V was pared by 3 bases and J by 1 base, with 10 bases between. TCRdb reprocessed the RACE reads with MiXCR, giving one entry per CDR3 protein. The table has around 42,000 distinct CDR3 sequences, under 15% seen once. Time point here: pre-sensitization, week 0. The treatment here: therapeutic diphenylcyclopropenone sensitization with weekly scalp DPC. Patches went on only after blood had been drawn each time. The rearrangement links TRBV11-2 to TRBJ2-7; the D call may be TRBD1 or TRBD2 (5 bases each). This sample comprised whole blood, obtained in connection with sensitization to the hapten diphenylcyclopropenone (DPC). This TCR derives from a woman aged 30 to 39 with alopecia areata. Some clones in this sample may be carry-over from other donors' samples. The CDR3 DNA sequence: TGTGCCAGCAGCTTCGGGACGGCGTCCTACGAGCAGTACTTC. It translates to CASSFGTASYEQYF.